These 23 T cell receptor beta chains share one sample of origin, sequenced in a study of T cell responses to AZD1222 COVID-19 vaccine. Generated by immunoSEQ multiplex PCR, the TCRdb table keeps only in-frame clones and is missing some. Of 90,000 to 120,000 clones detected, around 90% appear once; the ten largest clones hold about 6.6%. The material sequenced was peripheral blood, taken on day 0 of AZD1222 vaccination. These receptors were obtained from an adult in good health.

The chain uses TRBV20-1 and TRBJ2-4; possibly TRBD2 for D (6 bases). V gave up 3 bases and J gave up 6 bases, with 12 bases separating them. Germline-derived CDR1 and CDR2 are DFQATT and SNEGSKA (reference sequence). This CDR3 has 13 residues. CDR3 bases: TGCAGTGCTAGTACGGGAGCGCCAAACATTCAGTACTTC. This gives the protein CSASTGAPNIQYF.

This chain connects TRBV15 to TRBJ2-5, with D tentatively TRBD1 (6 bases). The CDR3 is made up of 16 amino acids. The ends were cut back, 2 bases at V and 4 bases at J, with 17 bases in the middle. The germline V gene encodes CDR1 LNHNV and CDR2 YYDKDF (reference sequence). CDR3 in amino acids: CATSRQPPGAGETQYF. In nucleotides, the CDR3 is TGTGCCACCAGCAGACAACCTCCAGGGGCTGGAGAGACCCAGTACTTC.

J is TRBJ2-5 and V is TRBV5-4; D gene uncertain. Germline V lookup: CDR1 SGHNT, CDR2 YYREEE (reference sequence). Trimming stripped 1 base from V and 5 bases from J, with 6 bases between. The CDR3 covers 12 residues. The CDR3 is CASSLFYETQYF. DNA of the CDR3: TGTGCCAGCAGCTTGTTTTACGAGACCCAGTACTTC.

This clone was seen a few times. One end of the junction fails to match germline, which may point to a read error. The rearrangement uses TRBV7-7 and TRBJ2-7, with 11 bases lining up with TRBD2. CDR1 and CDR2 (germline): SSHAT, FNYEAQ (reference sequence). This CDR3 region has 15 residues. The CDR3 DNA is TGTGCTAGCAGTCCCACTAGCGGGAGAGCCTACGAGCAGTACTTC. Residues: CASSPTSGRAYEQYF.

The chain has TRBV11-1 and TRBJ1-1; 7 positions match TRBD1. V gave up 5 bases and J gave up 2 bases; unmatched junction bases: 8. This CDR3 spans 15 amino acids. CDR1 is SGHAT, CDR2 FQDESV, per germline (reference sequence). The CDR3 here is CASSLWGQPNTEAFF. The CDR3 region has the DNA TGTGCCAGCAGCCTATGGGGACAGCCTAACACTGAAGCTTTCTTT. Supplemented by reference TRBV11-1 and TRBJ1-1, the full variable domain reads EAEVAQSPRYKITEKSQAVAFWCDPISGHATLYWYRQILGQGPELLVQFQDESVVDDSQLPKDRFSAERLKGVDSTLKIQPAELGDSAMYLCASSLWGQPNTEAFFGQGTRLTVV.

This chain uses TRBV5-1 with TRBJ2-1; a possible D gene is TRBD2 (6 bases). Germline V gene sequence: CDR1 SGHRS, CDR2 YFSETQ. The CDR3 extends over 14 amino acids. V lost 7 bases and J 0 bases, leaving 11 bases between the germline ends. CDR3 DNA sequence: TGCGCCAGCGGAACGACTAGCTCCTACAATGAGCAGTTCTTC. As protein: CASGTTSSYNEQFF.

The chain combines TRBV28 with TRBJ1-4; possible D gene TRBD1, 5 bases. Germline-derived CDR1 and CDR2 are MDHEN and SYDVKM. This CDR3 has 14 amino acids. Trimming shortened V by 9 bases and J by 5 bases, and 16 bases separated the two germline ends. CDR3 nucleotides: TGTGCCAGTATGACAGCGAGCAAGAATGAAAAACTGTTTTTT. Encoded protein: CASMTASKNEKLFF.

This chain links TRBV18 with TRBJ1-1, with D possibly being TRBD1 (6 bases). Germline V gene sequence: CDR1 KGHSH, CDR2 LQKENI. This CDR3 comprises 13 residues. Trimming stripped 9 bases from V and 2 bases from J, with 13 bases between. CDR3 DNA: TGTGCCAGTCGTACAGGGACCAACACTGAAGCTTTCTTT. Its protein product is CASRTGTNTEAFF.

This chain joins TRBV11-2 and TRBJ2-7; D is uncertain. Between the trimmed V and J ends, which lost 5 bases and 4 bases, there was a span of 24 bases. The V gene's germline CDR1 is SGHAT and CDR2 FQNNGV. The length of the CDR3 is 17 residues. Written as DNA, the CDR3 is TGTGCCAGCAGCGCGCTTTTAGGGCTGACGAGAAATTACGAGCAGTACTTC. Translated, it gives CASSALLGLTRNYEQYF.

The V gene is TRBV7-3, the J gene TRBJ2-1; 8 nucleotides line up with TRBD2. Unmatched junction bases numbered 11, after V lost 5 bases and J lost 5 bases. Germline V gene sequence: CDR1 SGHTA, CDR2 FQGTGA. The CDR3 totals 16 residues. The CDR3 loop reads CASSPSREGRNNEQFF. The CDR3 nucleotides read TGTGCCAGCAGCCCCTCTCGGGAGGGCCGGAACAATGAGCAGTTCTTC.

The rearrangement joins TRBV6-1 to TRBJ2-7; tentatively, D is TRBD2 (6 bases). The CDR3 is 13 amino acids. Trimming removed 5 bases from V and 6 bases from J, with 14 bases in between. Germline CDR1 MNHNS, CDR2 SASEGT. The CDR3, as DNA: TGTGCCAGCAGTTCCAGTAGCGGCGGCGAGCAGTACTTC. Translated: CASSSSSGGEQYF.

The rearrangement joins TRBV7-2 to TRBJ2-2; either TRBD1 or TRBD2 may supply D (5 bases each). This CDR3 has 13 amino acids. Trimming took 3 bases from V and 6 from J, leaving 8 bases between them. Germline-derived CDR1 and CDR2 are SGHTA and FQGNSA. The CDR3, as DNA: TGTGCCAGCAGCTTCCGAGGGGCCGGGGAGCTGTTTTTT. It encodes CASSFRGAGELFF.

The chain carries TRBV28 and TRBJ2-7; 9 positions agree with TRBD2. Looked up from germline, CDR1 is MDHEN and CDR2 is SYDVKM. This CDR3 comprises 16 residues. V lost 3 bases and J lost 6; bases outside the gene matches: 12. CDR3 DNA: TGTGCCAGCAGTTTTGCCGGGGGGCGGGAGGGCACCGAGCAGTACTTC. Translated, it gives CASSFAGGREGTEQYF.

This chain links TRBV13 with TRBJ2-7; maybe TRBD2 (6 bases). This CDR3 contains 14 residues. Trimming cost V 3 bases and J 5 bases, with 14 bases left between them. From germline, CDR1 is PRHDT and CDR2 FYEKMQ (reference sequence). In DNA form, the CDR3 reads TGTGCCAGCAGCTTCGCCCAAGGAGGGGACGAGCAGTACTTC. It yields the protein CASSFAQGGDEQYF. Drawing the rest from reference TRBV13 and TRBJ2-7, the complete variable domain is AAGVIQSPRHLIKEKRETATLKCYPIPRHDTVYWYQQGPGQDPQFLISFYEKMQSDKGSIPDRFSAQQFSDYHSELNMSSLELGDSALYFCASSFAQGGDEQYFGPGTRLTVT.

This chain links TRBV7-6 with TRBJ1-1, with a tentative D call TRBD1 (5 bases). Trimming pared 9 bases from V and 0 bases from J, leaving 5 bases between. Germline CDR1 is SGHVS and CDR2 is FNYEAQ. This CDR3 comprises 11 residues. CDR3 nucleotides: TGTGCCAGGGGGCTGAACACTGAAGCTTTCTTT. This codes for CARGLNTEAFF.

V usage is TRBV11-2 and J usage is TRBJ1-4, with 7 bases identical to TRBD1. V was pared by 2 bases and J by 2 bases, with 5 bases of the junction left unmatched. This CDR3 comprises 16 residues. Germline assignment: CDR1 SGHAT and CDR2 FQNNGV. The chain's CDR3 is CASSLSSGGTNEKLFF. The CDR3 coding sequence is TGTGCCAGCAGCTTATCCTCAGGGGGGACTAATGAAAAACTGTTTTTT.

The V and J genes are TRBV27 and TRBJ1-2, with 7 bases aligning to TRBD1. Germline V gene data show CDR1 as MNHEY and CDR2 as SMNVEV (reference sequence). This CDR3 region has 19 residues. Trimming removed 3 bases from V and 1 base from J; junction bases left unmatched: 17. The CDR3 is CASSFRGAPRTKHNYGYTF. The CDR3 DNA reads as TGTGCCAGCAGTTTCAGGGGGGCCCCCCGGACGAAACATAACTATGGCTACACCTTC.

J is TRBJ2-1 and V is TRBV5-1, with D perhaps TRBD2 (6 bases). Trimming removed 0 bases from V and 12 bases from J, with 13 bases in between. The CDR3 length is 13 residues. The V gene's germline CDR1 is SGHRS and CDR2 YFSETQ. The CDR3 here is CASSLVRDLGQFF. The CDR3 DNA reads as TGCGCCAGCAGCTTGGTGCGGGACCTTGGGCAGTTCTTC. Full variable domain (remainder filled in from reference TRBV5-1 and TRBJ2-1): KAGVTQTPRYLIKTRGQQVTLSCSPISGHRSVSWYQQTPGQGLQFLFEYFSETQRNKGNFPGRFSGRQFSNSRSEMNVSTLELGDSALYLCASSLVRDLGQFFGPGTRLTVL.

The V gene is TRBV5-5, the J gene TRBJ1-3; 9 nucleotides match TRBD1. CDR1 SGHKS and CDR2 YYEKEE come from the germline V gene (reference sequence). The CDR3 has 14 amino acids. The V segment lost 1 base and the J segment 5 bases; nucleotides outside the gene matches: 1. This chain's CDR3 is CASSLTGGRNTIYF. Here the CDR3 DNA reads TGTGCCAGCAGCTTGACAGGGGGCCGAAACACCATATATTTT.

The chain recombines TRBV4-2 with TRBJ2-7, with 10 bases lining up with TRBD2. The J segment lost 3 bases and the V segment lost 0 bases, leaving 5 bases of the junction unmatched. The CDR3 spans 16 residues. Germline V CDR1 and CDR2: LGHNA, YNFKEQ. CDR3 in DNA: TGTGCCAGCAGCCAAGAATGGACTAGCGGAGGCTACGAGCAGTACTTC. This translates into CASSQEWTSGGYEQYF.

The V gene is TRBV28, the J gene TRBJ1-4; no clear D. Per germline, CDR1 MDHEN and CDR2 SYDVKM. CDR3 length: 13 residues. The V gene lost 3 bases and the J gene lost 8 bases, with 10 bases spanning the gap. The CDR3, as DNA: TGTGCCAGCAGTTTGCCCCCGCAAGAAAAACTGTTTTTT. Its translation is CASSLPPQEKLFF.

This clone has a single count. This sample includes further DNA sequences coding for the same CDR3. The chain combines TRBV5-1 with TRBJ2-7, with D unresolved. The CDR3 is 13 residues long. Germline V gives CDR1 SGHRS, CDR2 YFSETQ. V was shortened by 0 bases and J by 2 bases, with 6 bases between the two germline ends. This CDR3 reads CASSLDKTYEQYF. The CDR3 DNA follows: TGCGCCAGCAGCTTGGACAAAACCTACGAGCAGTACTTC. The full variable domain, its missing parts supplied by reference TRBV5-1 and TRBJ2-7, is KAGVTQTPRYLIKTRGQQVTLSCSPISGHRSVSWYQQTPGQGLQFLFEYFSETQRNKGNFPGRFSGRQFSNSRSEMNVSTLELGDSALYLCASSLDKTYEQYFGPGTRLTVT.

The V call is TRBV18, the J call TRBJ1-4, with unresolved D. Germline assignment: CDR1 KGHSH and CDR2 LQKENI. This CDR3 spans 14 amino acids. V was pared by 6 bases and J by 3 bases, with 11 bases between. CDR3 sequence: CASSPDPSNEKLFF. The CDR3, as DNA: TGTGCCAGCTCTCCAGACCCCTCTAATGAAAAACTGTTTTTT. Supplemented by reference TRBV18 and TRBJ1-4, the full variable domain reads NAGVMQNPRHLVRRRGQEARLRCSPMKGHSHVYWYRQLPEEGLKFMVYLQKENIIDESGMPKERFSAEFPKEGPSILRIQQVVRGDSAAYFCASSPDPSNEKLFFGSGTQLSVL.